The source of this T cell receptor beta chain is a study of blood T cell repertoires in COVID-19. Study information: Material from acute and convalescent COVID-19 was sourced from the United States, Italy and Spain. The analysed material was cDNA or gDNA that came from T cells, B-cell-depleted T cells, or PBMCs.

Trimming removed 5 bases from V and 5 bases from J, with 9 bases in between. CDR3 length: 12 amino acids. Germline V gives CDR1 SGHVS, CDR2 FQNEAQ. Authors' processing steps: Amplification with reference gene primers provided the estimates of nucleated cell counts. Generated by immunoSEQ multiplex PCR, the TCRdb table keeps only in-frame clones and is missing some. D and trimming come from the DNA, and the V and J calls and clone size come from that table. The sample yields about 380,000 clones, 70% to 85% seen once. Input material: peripheral blood. The origin of this receptor is a human donor with acute or convalescent COVID-19. The donor label of this sample is uncertain. The V gene is TRBV7-8, the J gene TRBJ2-5; possibly TRBD2 for D (5 bases). In DNA, the CDR3 is TGTGCCAGCAGCCCCCAGCGGGAGACCCAGTACTTC. This encodes CASSPQRETQYF. Combining the CDR3 with reference TRBV7-8 and TRBJ2-5 gives the whole variable domain GAGVSQSPRYKVAKRGQDVALRCDPISGHVSLFWYQQALGQGPEFLTYFQNEAQLDKSGLPSDRFFAERPEGSVSTLKIQRTQQEDSAVYLCASSPQRETQYFGPGTRLLVL.